The next 11 T cell receptor beta chains were all read from a single sample in a study of shared clonotypes between healthy human individuals. Profiled with immunoSEQ multiplex PCR; TCRdb holds only in-frame clones, not every one. The data hold approximately 700,000 clones, with less than 80% observed a single time. Source material: memory CD4+ T cells sorted from blood. The subset was: CD45RA-negative fraction. The receptors were gathered from a woman aged 25 to 39 in good health.

This clone appeared a few times. V usage is TRBV6-1 and J usage is TRBJ2-1; no definite D call. Between the trimmed V and J ends, which lost 1 base and 8 bases, there was a span of 12 bases. Germline V gene sequence: CDR1 MNHNS, CDR2 SASEGT. This CDR3 is built from 14 residues. CDR3: CASSEDGRAYEQFF. In DNA, the CDR3 is TGTGCCAGCAGTGAAGACGGAAGGGCCTATGAGCAGTTCTTC.

The CDR3 reads CASSEASGTYNEQFF. CDR3 DNA sequence: TGTGCCAGCAGTGAAGCTAGCGGAACCTACAATGAGCAGTTCTTC. The rearrangement joins TRBV25-1 to TRBJ2-1; 7 nucleotides line up with TRBD2. The germline CDR1 and CDR2 sequences are MGHDK and SYGVNS. Trimming removed 2 bases from V and 2 bases from J; junction bases left unmatched: 3. CDR3 size: 15 residues.

CDR3 nucleotide sequence: TGTGCCAGCAGGTATACAGCCTCCTATGGCTACACCTTC. Translating it yields CASRYTASYGYTF. This chain uses TRBV28 with TRBJ1-2, with no clear D. The germline V gene encodes CDR1 MDHEN and CDR2 SYDVKM. Trimming stripped 6 bases from V and 4 bases from J, with 12 bases between. This CDR3 is built from 13 residues.

About this clone itself: Other DNA sequences in the same sample also yield this CDR3. This chain's CDR3 is CASRGRDSNQPQHF. CDR3 coding DNA: TGTGCCAGCAGAGGAAGGGACAGCAATCAGCCCCAGCATTTT. The chain joins TRBV6-1 to TRBJ1-5; perhaps TRBD1 as D (5 bases). Germline V CDR1 and CDR2: MNHNS, SASEGT. The CDR3 loop spans 14 amino acids. V gave up 6 bases and J gave up 1 base, with 10 bases separating them.

This clone turned up a few times. The chain is built from TRBV15 and TRBJ2-7, with 9 bases that match TRBD1. The V gene end was trimmed by 4 bases and the J gene end by 6 bases; junction bases not matched to a gene: 7. Germline values: CDR1 LNHNV, CDR2 YYDKDF (reference sequence). The CDR3 is 14 amino acids. CDR3 amino acids: CATSTGTGSGEQYF. The CDR3 bases are TGTGCCACCAGCACCGGGACAGGGTCAGGCGAGCAGTACTTC. Based on the CDR3 plus reference TRBV15 and TRBJ2-7, the full variable domain is DAMVIQNPRYQVTQFGKPVTLSCSQTLNHNVMYWYQQKSSQAPKLLFHYYDKDFNNEADTPDNFQSRRPNTSFCFLDIRSPGLGDTAMYLCATSTGTGSGEQYFGPGTRLTVT.

This clone was recorded once. Other DNA sequences in the same sample also yield this CDR3. The V gene is TRBV6-1, the J gene TRBJ2-2, with 10 bases lining up with TRBD2. This CDR3 has 14 residues. Germline lookup yields CDR1 MNHNS and CDR2 SASEGT. V was pared by 6 bases and J by 5 bases, with 3 bases of the junction left unmatched. The CDR3: CASRLAGWTGELFF. DNA of the CDR3: TGTGCCAGCAGACTAGCGGGATGGACCGGGGAGCTGTTTTTT.

The gene calls are TRBV28 and TRBJ2-7; the D is unclear. The CDR3 totals 17 residues. CDR1 and CDR2 from the germline V gene are MDHEN and SYDVKM. The V gene lost 5 bases and the J gene lost 3 bases, with 23 bases spanning the gap. CDR3 nucleotide sequence: TGTGCCAGCAGTCCCTCGTCGGGCACCTCTGATAGCTACGAGCAGTACTTC. This encodes CASSPSSGTSDSYEQYF.

This chain connects TRBV6-1 to TRBJ1-2; no firm D call. This CDR3 has 11 residues. The V and J ends lost 4 bases and 6 bases respectively, with 6 bases between them. Germline assignment: CDR1 MNHNS and CDR2 SASEGT. The CDR3 here is CASSAADGYTF. CDR3 bases: TGTGCCAGCAGTGCCGCGGATGGCTACACCTTC.

The rearrangement joins TRBV11-2 to TRBJ2-1; 13 bases agree with TRBD2. CDR1 and CDR2 (germline): SGHAT, FQNNGV. The CDR3 extends over 19 amino acids. The ends lost 2 bases at V and 4 bases at J; junction bases unmatched: 11. The CDR3 spells CASSLRELAGGTSYNEQFF. DNA of the CDR3: TGTGCCAGCAGCTTAAGGGAACTAGCGGGAGGGACCTCATACAATGAGCAGTTCTTC. Full variable domain (missing parts from reference TRBV11-2 and TRBJ2-1): EAGVAQSPRYKIIEKRQSVAFWCNPISGHATLYWYQQILGQGPKLLIQFQNNGVVDDSQLPKDRFSAERLKGVDSTLKIQPAKLEDSAVYLCASSLRELAGGTSYNEQFFGPGTRLTVL.

In its sample, this clone was seen a few times. The identical CDR3 is also encoded by other nucleotide sequences in the sample. The chain employs TRBV5-1 and TRBJ1-3, with D hard to call. The germline V gene encodes CDR1 SGHRS and CDR2 YFSETQ. The CDR3 spans 13 residues. The V end was cut by 0 bases, the J end by 4 bases, with 5 bases between. The CDR3 protein is CASSLGSGNTIYF. As DNA, the CDR3 is TGCGCCAGCAGCTTGGGTTCGGGAAACACCATATATTTT.

Ten or more counts support this clone. Here the CDR3 reads CASSTQGSGANVLTF. The CDR3 DNA reads as TGTGCCAGCAGTACACAGGGATCTGGGGCCAACGTCCTGACTTTC. This chain connects TRBV28 to TRBJ2-6, with a possible D match to TRBD1 (6 bases). The CDR3 is 15 residues long. Trimming took off 5 bases at V and 1 base at J, with 9 bases between the two ends. The V gene's germline CDR1 is MDHEN and CDR2 SYDVKM.